The clone carrying this TCR beta chain was detected only a few times. Its antigen remains unidentified. Assay: immunoSEQ multiplex PCR; the TCRdb copy retains only in-frame clones and omits some. The table records around 250,000 clones, 90% of them present only once. This sample stems from a study of cytomegalovirus exposure and HLA in healthy donors. Notes on the study in general: Most TCR sequences were seen very rarely across donors, but some public TCRs occurred in many. High sensitivity and specificity were reportedly achieved when the classifier diagnosed cytomegalovirus status.

This CDR3 spans 13 amino acids. The germline gives CDR1 SGHAT, CDR2 FQNNGV. After removal of 4 bases from V and 6 bases from J, the junction contained 4 bases not matched to a gene. The material sequenced was PBMCs. This clonotype was obtained from a woman younger than 45 in good health and CMV-seronegative. This chain connects TRBV11-2 to TRBJ2-7, with 9 nucleotides matching TRBD1. CDR3: CASSSGQGGEQYF. In DNA, the CDR3 is TGTGCCAGCAGCTCGGGACAGGGCGGCGAGCAGTACTTC.